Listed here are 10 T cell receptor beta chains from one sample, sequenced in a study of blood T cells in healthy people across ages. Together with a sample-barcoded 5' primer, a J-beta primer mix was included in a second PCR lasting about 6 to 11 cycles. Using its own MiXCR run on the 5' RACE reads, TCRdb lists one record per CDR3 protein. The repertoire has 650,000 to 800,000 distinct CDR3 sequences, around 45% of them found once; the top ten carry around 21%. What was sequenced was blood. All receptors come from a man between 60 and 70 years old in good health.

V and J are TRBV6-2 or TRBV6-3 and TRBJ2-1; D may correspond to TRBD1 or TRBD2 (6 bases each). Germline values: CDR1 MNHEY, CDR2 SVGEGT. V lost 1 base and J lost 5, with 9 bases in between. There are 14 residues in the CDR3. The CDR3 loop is CASSYWGAHNEQFF. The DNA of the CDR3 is TGTGCCAGCAGTTACTGGGGGGCTCACAATGAGCAGTTCTTC.

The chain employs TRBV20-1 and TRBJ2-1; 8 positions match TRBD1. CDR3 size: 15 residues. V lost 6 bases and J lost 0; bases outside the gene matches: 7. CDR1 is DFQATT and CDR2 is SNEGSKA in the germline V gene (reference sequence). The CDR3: CSAVQGENSYNEQFF. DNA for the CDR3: TGCAGTGCGGTACAGGGGGAAAACTCCTACAATGAGCAGTTCTTC.

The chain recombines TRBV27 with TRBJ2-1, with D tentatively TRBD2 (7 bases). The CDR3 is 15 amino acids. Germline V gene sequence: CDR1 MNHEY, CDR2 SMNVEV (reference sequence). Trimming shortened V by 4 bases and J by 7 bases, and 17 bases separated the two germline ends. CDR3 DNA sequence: TGTGCCAGCAGTTCTTCTTGGGGGGGCCTTAATGAGCAGTTCTTC. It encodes CASSSSWGGLNEQFF.

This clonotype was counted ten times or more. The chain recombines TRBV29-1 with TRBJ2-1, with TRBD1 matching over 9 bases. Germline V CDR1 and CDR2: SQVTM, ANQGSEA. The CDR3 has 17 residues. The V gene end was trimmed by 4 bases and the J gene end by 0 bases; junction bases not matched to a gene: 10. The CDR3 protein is CSVVGTGTVSSYNEQFF. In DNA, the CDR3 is TGCAGCGTTGTAGGGACAGGGACAGTAAGCTCCTACAATGAGCAGTTCTTC.

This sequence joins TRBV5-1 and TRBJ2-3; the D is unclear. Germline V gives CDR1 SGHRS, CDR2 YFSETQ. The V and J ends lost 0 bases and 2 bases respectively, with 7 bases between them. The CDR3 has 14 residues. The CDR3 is CASSLAWNTDTQYF. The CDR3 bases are TGCGCCAGCAGCTTGGCATGGAACACAGATACGCAGTATTTT.

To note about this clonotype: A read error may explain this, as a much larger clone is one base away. The CDR3 protein is CASSQEQGYDYTF. As DNA, the CDR3 is TGCGCCAGCAGCCAGGAACAGGGGTATGACTACACCTTC. This chain links TRBV4-1 with TRBJ1-2, with TRBD1 matching over 7 bases. CDR1 and CDR2 from the germline V gene are MGHRA and YSYEKL. The CDR3 contains 13 residues.

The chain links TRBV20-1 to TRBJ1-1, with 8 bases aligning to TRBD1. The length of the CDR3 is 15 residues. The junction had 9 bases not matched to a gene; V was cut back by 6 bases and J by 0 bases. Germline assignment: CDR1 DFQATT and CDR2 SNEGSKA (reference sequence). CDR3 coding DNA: TGCAGTGCCATCGGACAGGGAGGCATGAACACTGAAGCTTTCTTT. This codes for CSAIGQGGMNTEAFF.

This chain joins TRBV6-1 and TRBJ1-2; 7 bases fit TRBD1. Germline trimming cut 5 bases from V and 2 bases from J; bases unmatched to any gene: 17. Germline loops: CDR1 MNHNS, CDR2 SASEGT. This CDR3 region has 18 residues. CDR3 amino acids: CASSLSGTVGLSNYGYTF. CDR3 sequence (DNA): TGTGCCAGCAGTCTTTCCGGGACAGTGGGATTGTCGAACTATGGCTACACCTTC.

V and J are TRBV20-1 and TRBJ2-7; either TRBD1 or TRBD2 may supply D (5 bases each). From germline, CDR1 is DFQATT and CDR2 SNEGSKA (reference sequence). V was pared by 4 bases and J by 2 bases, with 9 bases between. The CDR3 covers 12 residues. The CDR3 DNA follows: TGCAGTGCTATACCGGGGCCCTACGAGCAGTACTTC. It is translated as CSAIPGPYEQYF.

The CDR3 bases are TGTGCCTGGAGTTGGGCCTATGGCTACACCTTC. Translation: CAWSWAYGYTF. The chain carries TRBV30 and TRBJ1-2; D is undetermined. The CDR3 consists of 11 residues. The V end was cut by 2 bases, the J end by 4 bases, with 5 bases between. Germline V gene sequence: CDR1 GTSNPN, CDR2 SVGIG (reference sequence).